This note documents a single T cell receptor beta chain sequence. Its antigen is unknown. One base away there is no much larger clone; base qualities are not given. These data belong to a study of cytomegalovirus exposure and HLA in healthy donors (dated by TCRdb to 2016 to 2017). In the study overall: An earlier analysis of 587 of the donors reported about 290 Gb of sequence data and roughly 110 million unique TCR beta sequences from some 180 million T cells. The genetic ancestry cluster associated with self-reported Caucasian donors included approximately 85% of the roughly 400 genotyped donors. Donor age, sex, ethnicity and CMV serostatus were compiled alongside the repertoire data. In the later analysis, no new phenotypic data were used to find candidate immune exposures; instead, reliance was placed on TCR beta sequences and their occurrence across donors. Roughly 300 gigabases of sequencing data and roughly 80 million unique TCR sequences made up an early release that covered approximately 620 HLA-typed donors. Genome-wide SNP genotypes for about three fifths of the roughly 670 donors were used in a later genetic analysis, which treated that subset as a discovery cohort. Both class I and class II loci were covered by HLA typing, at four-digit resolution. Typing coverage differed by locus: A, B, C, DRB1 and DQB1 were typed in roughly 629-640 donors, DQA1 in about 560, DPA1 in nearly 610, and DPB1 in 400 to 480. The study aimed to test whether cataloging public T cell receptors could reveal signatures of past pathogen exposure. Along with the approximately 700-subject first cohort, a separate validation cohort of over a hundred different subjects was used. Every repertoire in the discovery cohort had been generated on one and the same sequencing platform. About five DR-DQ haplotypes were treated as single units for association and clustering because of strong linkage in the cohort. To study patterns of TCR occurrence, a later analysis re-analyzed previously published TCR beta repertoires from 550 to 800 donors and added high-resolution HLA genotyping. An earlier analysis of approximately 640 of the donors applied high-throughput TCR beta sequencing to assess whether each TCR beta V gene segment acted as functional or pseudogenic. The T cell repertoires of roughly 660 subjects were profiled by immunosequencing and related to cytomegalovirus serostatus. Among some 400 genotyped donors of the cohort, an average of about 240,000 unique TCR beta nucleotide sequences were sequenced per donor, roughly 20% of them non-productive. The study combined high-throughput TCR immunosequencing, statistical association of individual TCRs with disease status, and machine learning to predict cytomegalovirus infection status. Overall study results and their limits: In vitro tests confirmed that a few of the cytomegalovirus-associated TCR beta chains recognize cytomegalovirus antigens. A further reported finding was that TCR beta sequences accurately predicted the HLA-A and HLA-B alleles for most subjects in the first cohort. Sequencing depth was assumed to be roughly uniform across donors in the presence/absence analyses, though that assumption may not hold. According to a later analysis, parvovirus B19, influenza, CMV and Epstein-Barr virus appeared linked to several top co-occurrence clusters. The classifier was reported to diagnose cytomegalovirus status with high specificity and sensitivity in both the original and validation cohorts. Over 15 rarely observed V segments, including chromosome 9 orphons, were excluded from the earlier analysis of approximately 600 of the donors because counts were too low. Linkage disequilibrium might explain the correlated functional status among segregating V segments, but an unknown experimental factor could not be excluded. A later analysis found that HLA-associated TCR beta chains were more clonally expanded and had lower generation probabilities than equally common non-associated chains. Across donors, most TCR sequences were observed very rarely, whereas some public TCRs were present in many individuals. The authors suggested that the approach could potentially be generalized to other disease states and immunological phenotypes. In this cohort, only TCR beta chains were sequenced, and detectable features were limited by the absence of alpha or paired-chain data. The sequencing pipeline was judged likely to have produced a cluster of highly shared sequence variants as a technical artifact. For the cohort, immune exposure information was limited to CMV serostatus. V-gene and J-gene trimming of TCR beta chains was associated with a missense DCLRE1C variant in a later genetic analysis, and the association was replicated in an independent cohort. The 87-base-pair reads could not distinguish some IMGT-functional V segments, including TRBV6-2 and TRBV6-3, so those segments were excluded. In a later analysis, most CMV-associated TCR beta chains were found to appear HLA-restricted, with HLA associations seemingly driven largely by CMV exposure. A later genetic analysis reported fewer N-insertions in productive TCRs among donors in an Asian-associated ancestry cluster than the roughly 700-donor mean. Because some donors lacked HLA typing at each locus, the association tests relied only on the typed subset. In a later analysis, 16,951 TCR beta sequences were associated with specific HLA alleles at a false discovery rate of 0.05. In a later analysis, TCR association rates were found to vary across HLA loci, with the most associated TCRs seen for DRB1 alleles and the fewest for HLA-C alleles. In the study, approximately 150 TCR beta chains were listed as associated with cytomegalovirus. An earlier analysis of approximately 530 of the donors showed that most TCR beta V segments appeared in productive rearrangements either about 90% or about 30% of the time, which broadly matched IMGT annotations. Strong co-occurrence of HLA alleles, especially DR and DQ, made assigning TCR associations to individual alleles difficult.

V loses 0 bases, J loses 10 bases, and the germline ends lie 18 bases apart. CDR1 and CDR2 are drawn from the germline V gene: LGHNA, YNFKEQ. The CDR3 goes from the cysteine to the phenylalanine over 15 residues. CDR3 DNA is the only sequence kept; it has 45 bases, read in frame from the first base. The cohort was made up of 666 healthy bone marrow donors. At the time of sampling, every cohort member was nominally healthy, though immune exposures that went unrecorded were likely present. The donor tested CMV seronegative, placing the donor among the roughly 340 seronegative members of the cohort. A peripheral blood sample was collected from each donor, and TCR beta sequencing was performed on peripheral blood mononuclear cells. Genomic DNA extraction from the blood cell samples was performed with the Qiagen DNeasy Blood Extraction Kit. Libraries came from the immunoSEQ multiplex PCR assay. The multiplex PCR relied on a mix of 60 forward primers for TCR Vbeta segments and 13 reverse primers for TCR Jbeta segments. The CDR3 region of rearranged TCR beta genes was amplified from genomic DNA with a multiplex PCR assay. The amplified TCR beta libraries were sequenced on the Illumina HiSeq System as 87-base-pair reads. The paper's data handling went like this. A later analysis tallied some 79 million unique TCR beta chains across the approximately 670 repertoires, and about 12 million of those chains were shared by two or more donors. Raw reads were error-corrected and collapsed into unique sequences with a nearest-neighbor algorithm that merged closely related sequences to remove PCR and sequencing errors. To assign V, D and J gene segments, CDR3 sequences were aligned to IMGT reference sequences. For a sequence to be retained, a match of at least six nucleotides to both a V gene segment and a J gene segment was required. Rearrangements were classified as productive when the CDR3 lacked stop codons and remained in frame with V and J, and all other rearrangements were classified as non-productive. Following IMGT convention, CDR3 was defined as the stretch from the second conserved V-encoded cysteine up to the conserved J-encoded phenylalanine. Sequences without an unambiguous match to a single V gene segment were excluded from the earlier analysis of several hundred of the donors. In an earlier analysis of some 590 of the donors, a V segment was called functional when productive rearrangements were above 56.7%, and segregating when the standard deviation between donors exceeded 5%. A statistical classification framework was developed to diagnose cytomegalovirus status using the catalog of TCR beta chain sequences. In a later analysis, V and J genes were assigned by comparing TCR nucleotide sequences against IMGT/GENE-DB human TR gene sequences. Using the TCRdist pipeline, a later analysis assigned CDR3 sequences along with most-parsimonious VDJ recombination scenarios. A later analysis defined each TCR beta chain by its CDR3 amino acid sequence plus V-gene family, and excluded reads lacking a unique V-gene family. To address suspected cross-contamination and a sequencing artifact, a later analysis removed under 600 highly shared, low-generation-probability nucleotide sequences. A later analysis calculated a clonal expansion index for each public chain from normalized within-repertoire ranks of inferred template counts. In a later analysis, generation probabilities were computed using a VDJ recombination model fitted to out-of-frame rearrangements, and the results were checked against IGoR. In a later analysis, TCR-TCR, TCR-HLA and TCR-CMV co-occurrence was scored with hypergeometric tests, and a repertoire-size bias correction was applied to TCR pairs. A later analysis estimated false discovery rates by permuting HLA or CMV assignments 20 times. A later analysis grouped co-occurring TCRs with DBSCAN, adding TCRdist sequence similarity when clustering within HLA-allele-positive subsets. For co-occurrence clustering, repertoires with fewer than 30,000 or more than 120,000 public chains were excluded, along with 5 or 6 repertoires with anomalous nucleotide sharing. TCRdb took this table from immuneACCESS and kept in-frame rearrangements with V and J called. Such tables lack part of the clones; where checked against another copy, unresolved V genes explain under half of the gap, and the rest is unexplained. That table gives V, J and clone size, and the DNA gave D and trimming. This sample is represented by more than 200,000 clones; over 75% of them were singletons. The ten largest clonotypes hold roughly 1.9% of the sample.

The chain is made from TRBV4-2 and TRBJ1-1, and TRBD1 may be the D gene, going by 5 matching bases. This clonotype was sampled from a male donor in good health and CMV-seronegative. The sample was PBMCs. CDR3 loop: CASSQDIRGLARAFF. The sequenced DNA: TGTGCCAGCAGCCAAGATATAAGGGGACTCGCCCGAGCTTTCTTT.